A selection of T cell receptor beta chains follows, all from one sample in a study of tumor and adjacent non-tumor tissue in lung cancer. TCRdb analysed the multiplex PCR reads with MiXCR anew, one entry per CDR3 protein. The sample includes tens of thousands of distinct CDR3 sequences, 60% to 70% of them seen just once. Sequencing was carried out using distant non-tumor lung tissue. Receptors originate from a woman between 35 and 50 years old with non-small cell lung cancer. The CDR3 runs from the conserved cysteine through the conserved F or W. D genes are given only for firm matches. Size is stated for part of the rows, as once, few or many counts, or as a class when the clone is expanded.

>many|TRBJ2-2|TRBV4-1|TRBD2
TGCGCCAGCAGCATCGTTACACCGGGACTAGGGACCGGGGAGCTGTTTTTT
CASSIVTPGLGTGELFF
>-|TRBJ2-3|TRBV6-6|-
TGTGCCAGCTCGGGTATGAACACAGAAACGCAGTATTTT
CASSGMNTETQYF
>many|TRBJ2-1|TRBV20-1|-
TGCAGTGCTGTCTCGACAATTTTGAATGAGCAGTTCTTC
CSAVSTILNEQFF
>-|TRBJ1-5|TRBV6-5|-
TGTGCCAGCAGTTATGATAGCAGGGAACAGCCCCAGCGTTTT
CASSYDSREQPQRF
>-|TRBJ1-2|TRBV11-2|-
TGTGCCAGCAGCCAGACTGGGGTTAATGGCCATACCTTC
CASSQTGVNGHTF
>-|TRBJ1-2|TRBV11-2|-
TGTGCCAGCAGCTTCAACGTACAGAACTATGGCTACGTCTTC
CASSFNVQNYGYVF
>-|TRBJ1-1|TRBV30|-
TGTGCCTGGCATGAGGGCAGCCACACTGAAGCTTTCTTT
CAWHEGSHTEAFF
>many|TRBJ2-3|TRBV6-1|TRBD2
TGTGCCAGCAGTGGCAGGCGACTAGCGGGTTTTTCAGATACGCAGTATTTT
CASSGRRLAGFSDTQYF
>-|TRBJ2-3|TRBV9|TRBD1
TGTGCCAGCAGCCCTATTTCGGGACAGGCTATTGGAGATACGCAGTATTTT
CASSPISGQAIGDTQYF
>-|TRBJ2-1|TRBV29-1|TRBD2
TGCAGCGTGGGAAGGGAAGCGGGAGGGCCCGTCGGCGATGGGCAGTTCTTC
CSVGREAGGPVGDGQFF
>many|TRBJ2-2|TRBV10-1|TRBD2
TGCGCCAGCCAGACGGGGGGACTGAACACCGGGGAGCTGTTTTTT
CASQTGGLNTGELFF
>once|TRBJ2-3|TRBV28|-
TGTGCCAGGAGTTCTCATAGCAGGAAAGGCACAGATACGCAGTATTTT
CARSSHSRKGTDTQYF